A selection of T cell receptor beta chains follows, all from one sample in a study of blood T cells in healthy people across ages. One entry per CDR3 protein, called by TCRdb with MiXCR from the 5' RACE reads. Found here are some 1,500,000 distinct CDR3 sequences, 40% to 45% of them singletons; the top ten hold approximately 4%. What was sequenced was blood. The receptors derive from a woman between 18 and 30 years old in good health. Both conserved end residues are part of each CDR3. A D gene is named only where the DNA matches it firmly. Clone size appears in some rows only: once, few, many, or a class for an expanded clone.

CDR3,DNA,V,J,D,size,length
CASSRRQGAYEQYF,TGTGCCAGCAGCAGGAGACAGGGGGCCTACGAGCAGTACTTC,TRBV6-2/TRBV6-3,TRBJ2-7,TRBD1,-,14
CSVALHGKNEELFF,TGCAGCGTTGCCCTCCATGGAAAGAATGAAGAACTGTTTTTT,TRBV29-1,TRBJ1-4,-,-,14
CAGSHVRYRDVRAEAFF,TGCGCCGGCAGCCATGTGAGGTACCGGGACGTTCGCGCTGAAGCTTTCTTT,TRBV4-1,TRBJ1-1,-,-,17
CASSQVLGRTDEQFF,TGCGCCAGCAGCCAAGTACTTGGGAGAACGGATGAGCAGTTCTTC,TRBV4-1,TRBJ2-1,-,-,15
CASSAYGAFTDTQYF,TGTGCCAGCAGCGCCTACGGGGCATTCACAGATACGCAGTATTTT,TRBV7-9,TRBJ2-3,-,-,15
CASSLTDLSSYEQYF,TGTGCCAGCAGCCTTACGGACCTTAGCTCCTACGAGCAGTACTTC,TRBV7-2,TRBJ2-7,-,many,15
CASNRQGLGYGYTF,TGTGCCAGCAATCGACAGGGGCTTGGCTATGGCTACACCTTC,TRBV7-2,TRBJ1-2,TRBD1,few,14
CASSSHYEQYF,TGTGCCAGCAGTTCCCACTACGAGCAGTACTTC,TRBV27,TRBJ2-7,-,many,11
CAWSVLNNERFF,TGTGCCTGGAGTGTCTTGAACAATGAGCGGTTCTTC,TRBV30,TRBJ2-1,-,once,12
CASSPYGGGLSYEQYF,TGTGCCAGCAGTCCTTATGGGGGCGGTCTCTCCTACGAGCAGTACTTC,TRBV7-2,TRBJ2-7,-,few,16
CSAKGGAASYEQYF,TGCAGTGCTAAGGGCGGAGCGGCCTCCTACGAGCAGTACTTC,TRBV20-1,TRBJ2-7,-,few,14
CASSPQRDRADTQYF,TGTGCCAGCTCACCACAAAGGGATCGGGCAGATACGCAGTATTTT,TRBV18,TRBJ2-3,-,-,15
CASSNGLGNYGYTF,TGCGCCAGCAGCAACGGATTGGGGAACTATGGCTACACCTTC,TRBV5-1,TRBJ1-2,-,once,14
CASSQEGSGTFHTDTQYF,TGTGCCAGCAGCCAAGAAGGTTCCGGGACATTTCACACAGATACGCAGTATTTT,TRBV3-1,TRBJ2-3,-,-,18
CASSSYRADRANVLTF,TGTGCCAGCAGCTCTTACAGGGCCGACCGGGCCAACGTCCTGACTTTC,TRBV11-2,TRBJ2-6,-,-,16
CASSPTPSGSGDEQFF,TGCGCCAGCAGCCCTACCCCTAGCGGGAGTGGAGATGAGCAGTTCTTC,TRBV4-3,TRBJ2-1,TRBD2,few,16
CSVEALLTDTQYF,TGCAGCGTTGAAGCGCTCCTCACAGATACGCAGTATTTT,TRBV29-1,TRBJ2-3,-,-,13
CASSKALRREIEETQYF,TGTGCCAGCAGCAAAGCGCTTCGAAGGGAAATAGAAGAGACCCAGTACTTC,TRBV21-1,TRBJ2-5,-,few,17
CASSYGASYNEQFF,TGTGCCAGCAGTTACGGGGCCTCCTACAATGAGCAGTTCTTC,TRBV6-5,TRBJ2-1,-,few,14
CASSLWGRTFSYEQYF,TGTGCCAGCAGTTTATGGGGGAGGACCTTCTCCTACGAGCAGTACTTC,TRBV27,TRBJ2-7,-,few,16
CASRSEPNTEAFF,TGTGCCAGCAGATCCGAGCCGAACACTGAAGCTTTCTTT,TRBV7-2,TRBJ1-1,-,-,13
CSARVWGANEQFF,TGCAGTGCTAGAGTATGGGGAGCCAATGAGCAGTTCTTC,TRBV20-1,TRBJ2-1,-,few,13
CASSLGQGDYEQYF,TGTGCCAGCAGTTTGGGACAGGGAGACTACGAGCAGTACTTC,TRBV7-9,TRBJ2-7,TRBD1,many,14
CSAPRQGAHEQYF,TGCAGTGCCCCGCGACAGGGAGCCCACGAGCAGTACTTC,TRBV20-1,TRBJ2-7,TRBD1,few,13
CASSVTSGRPYNEQFF,TGTGCCAGCAGCGTAACTAGCGGGAGGCCCTACAATGAGCAGTTCTTC,TRBV9,TRBJ2-1,TRBD2,few,16
CASTLGTSGSNEQFF,TGTGCCAGCACTCTAGGGACTAGCGGGAGCAATGAGCAGTTCTTC,TRBV27,TRBJ2-1,TRBD2,-,15
CASSLERQVQETQYF,TGTGCCAGCAGCTTAGAGAGACAAGTTCAAGAGACCCAGTACTTC,TRBV7-9,TRBJ2-5,-,-,15
CASSLPRLAGVTDTQYF,TGCGCCAGCAGCTTGCCCCGACTAGCGGGAGTGACAGATACGCAGTATTTT,TRBV5-1,TRBJ2-3,TRBD2,-,17
CASSWGLAGKETQYF,TGTGCCAGCAGTTGGGGACTAGCGGGAAAAGAGACCCAGTACTTC,TRBV6-6,TRBJ2-5,TRBD2,few,15
CATRARRSSYNSPLHF,TGTGCCACCAGAGCACGACGAAGCTCCTATAATTCACCCCTCCACTTT,TRBV15,TRBJ1-6,-,few,16
CASSRPGQGNQPQHF,TGTGCCAGCAGTCGCCCTGGGCAGGGCAATCAGCCCCAGCATTTT,TRBV12-3/TRBV12-4,TRBJ1-5,-,-,15
CSARRTGVTEAFF,TGCAGTGCTAGAAGGACAGGGGTGACTGAAGCTTTCTTT,TRBV20-1,TRBJ1-1,TRBD1,few,13
CASSDTGGPYEQYF,TGTGCCAGCAGTGATACAGGGGGCCCCTACGAGCAGTACTTC,TRBV12-3/TRBV12-4,TRBJ2-7,TRBD1,-,14
CASRVGDYNEQFF,TGTGCCAGCAGGGTGGGTGACTACAATGAGCAGTTCTTC,TRBV6-5,TRBJ2-1,-,once,13
CASSPEPGQINYGHTF,TGTGCCAGCAGCCCTGAACCGGGACAGATAAACTATGGCCACACCTTC,TRBV9,TRBJ1-2,TRBD1,-,16
CSARDYRKDAFF,TGCAGTGCTAGAGATTACCGGAAGGATGCTTTCTTT,TRBV20-1,TRBJ1-1,-,few,12
CAIRTDRENQPQHF,TGTGCCATCAGAACGGACAGGGAGAATCAGCCCCAGCATTTT,TRBV10-3,TRBJ1-5,TRBD1,few,14